This TCR beta chain was sequenced for a study of blood T cells in healthy people across ages. A second PCR of about 6 to 11 cycles used a sample-barcoded 5' primer and a J-beta primer mix. Via MiXCR, TCRdb re-called the 5' RACE reads, giving one row per CDR3 protein. The data show approximately 1.5 million distinct CDR3 sequences, approximately 43% seen once. This clonotype was seen a few times. The people who gave samples were healthy Caucasians from Russia, aged roughly 6 to 100. CDR1 is SGHDN and CDR2 is FVKESK in the germline V gene. This CDR3 region has 15 residues. V gave up 1 base and J gave up 4 bases, with 13 bases separating them.

The rearrangement uses TRBV14 and TRBJ1-1, with D unclear. The receptor comes from a woman aged 18-35 years in good health. The specimen was blood. The CDR3 DNA sequence: TGTGCCAGCAGCCAAGTAGCAGTCTTCGGCACTGAAGCTTTCTTT. Protein: CASSQVAVFGTEAFF.